This TCR beta chain was found in a study of blood T cell repertoires in COVID-19. In the study overall: Material from acute and convalescent COVID-19 was sourced from the United States, Italy and Spain. T cells, B-cell-depleted T cells, or PBMCs provided the cDNA or gDNA that served as material.

In the original processing: Amplification with reference gene primers provided the estimates of nucleated cell counts. Assay used: immunoSEQ multiplex PCR; TCRdb lists only in-frame clones, some missing. The D gene and trimming were derived from the DNA, and the V and J assignments and clone size from that table. Of 290,000 or so clones in the sample, roughly 87% were seen once. Per the germline V gene, CDR1 is SGDLS and CDR2 is YYNGEE. Trimming pared 2 bases from V and 5 bases from J, leaving 13 bases between. The CDR3 is 14 residues long. The chain links TRBV9 to TRBJ1-1; D may be TRBD1 (5 bases). Sequencing was done on a sample of peripheral blood. The sequence was collected from a man in his late teens or twenties with active or convalescent COVID-19. For the CDR3, the DNA is TGTGCCAGCAGCGTTGACCCGGGGGAGACTGAAGCTTTCTTT. Translated, it gives CASSVDPGETEAFF.